The 27 T cell receptor beta chains below were found in one sample sequenced in a study of T-cell memory formation after mild COVID-19 (dated by TCRdb to the early 2020s). The library was made by 5' RACE. TCRdb names Illumina NovaSeq 6000 as the instrument used. TCRdb reanalyzed the raw reads on its own, using fastp at Q25 for trimming and MiXCR for clone calling, and kept in-frame beta chains. For every CDR3 protein sequence, its rows merge into one entry that carries the most common genes and DNA. This sample comprises under 250,000 distinct CDR3 sequences, 15% of them detected only once. The leading ten clones occupy 2.1% of the sample. Sequencing used PBMCs or a T cell subset sorted from them (not recorded which). These TCRs come from an adult woman who had mild COVID-19 (a few samples of this study predate the infection). The sample titles of this study are shuffled in the database, so cell type and time point are left out; the donor was told from shared clones.

This clonotype was counted only a few times. The chain employs TRBV21-1 and TRBJ2-7; the table assigns TRBD2, which was not confirmed against the DNA. TRBV21-1 is marked as a pseudogene. This CDR3 is built from 17 residues. CDR3 sequence (DNA): TGTGCCAGCAGCAAAGAGGGAGGTTGCGGGGGGCCCTACGAGCAGTACTTC. This translates into CASSKEGGCGGPYEQYF.

There are a few counts of this clonotype. This CDR3 reads CASSLTGTGGYNQPQHF. DNA of the CDR3: TGTGCCAGCAGCTTAACCGGGACAGGGGGCTACAATCAGCCCCAGCATTTT. The chain carries TRBV7-9 and TRBJ1-5; 12 bases are shared with TRBD1. Germline V CDR1 and CDR2: SEHNR, FQNEAQ (reference sequence). The V and J ends lost 2 bases and 3 bases, in that order; junction bases with no gene match: 5. The CDR3 is 17 residues long. Together with reference TRBV7-9 and TRBJ1-5, the CDR3 gives the full variable domain: DTGVSQNPRHKITKRGQNVTFRCDPISEHNRLYWYRQTLGQGPEFLTYFQNEAQLEKSRLLSDRFSAERPKGSFSTLEIQRTEQGDSAMYLCASSLTGTGGYNQPQHFGDGTRLSIL.

The chain recombines TRBV24-1 with TRBJ2-2; D gene uncertain. The CDR3 totals 14 residues. Germline lookup yields CDR1 KGHDR and CDR2 SFDVKD. V lost 3 bases, J lost 7 bases, and 11 bases lay in between. The CDR3 reads CATSDDPVGGELFF. CDR3 bases: TGTGCCACCAGTGATGATCCCGTCGGCGGGGAGCTGTTTTTT.

This rearrangement joins TRBV20-1 to TRBJ2-7, with a weak D call TRBD2 (5 bases). Looked up from germline, CDR1 is DFQATT and CDR2 is SNEGSKA (reference sequence). The V end lost 7 bases, the J end lost 0 bases, and 13 bases lay between the germline ends. The CDR3 loop spans 13 amino acids. This CDR3 is CSVKKEASYEQYV. In DNA, the CDR3 is TGCAGTGTCAAAAAGGAGGCCTCCTACGAGCAGTACGTC.

The V and J genes are TRBV3-1 and TRBJ1-2; possible D gene TRBD1, 5 bases. CDR3 length: 14 residues. Germline values: CDR1 LGHDT, CDR2 YNNKEL (reference sequence). V lost 1 base and J lost 4, with 10 bases in between. CDR3 DNA sequence: TGTGCCAGCAGCCAAGTAGGGGTGCCCTATGGCTACACCTTC. Encoded protein: CASSQVGVPYGYTF.

This clonotype was found many times. The chain is built from TRBV7-2 and TRBJ1-2, with 9 bases lining up with TRBD1. Germline V CDR1 and CDR2: SGHTA, FQGNSA. CDR3 length equals 19 residues. V shed 1 base and J 0 bases; nucleotides not matched to a gene: 12. CDR3 residues: CASSLVVGTGITANYGYTF. CDR3 in DNA: TGTGCCAGCAGCTTAGTTGTAGGGACAGGGATAACAGCTAACTATGGCTACACCTTC.

This clonotype was recorded many times. J is TRBJ1-2 and V is TRBV5-4; D is possibly TRBD1 (5 bases). Germline V lookup: CDR1 SGHNT, CDR2 YYREEE (reference sequence). The CDR3 extends over 13 amino acids. Trimming stripped 4 bases from V and 1 base from J, with 8 bases between. CDR3 nucleotide sequence: TGTGCCAGCAGCCCGACAGATAACTATGGCTACACCTTC. Its protein product is CASSPTDNYGYTF. The full variable domain, in which reference TRBV5-4 and TRBJ1-2 provide the parts outside the CDR3, is ETGVTQSPTHLIKTRGQQVTLRCSSQSGHNTVSWYQQALGQGPQFIFQYYREEENGRGNFPPRFSGLQFPNYSSELNVNALELDDSALYLCASSPTDNYGYTFGSGTRLTVV.

The gene calls are TRBV5-4 and TRBJ2-5, with 8 nucleotides matching TRBD2. CDR3 length: 13 amino acids. CDR1 is SGHNT, CDR2 YYREEE, per germline (reference sequence). V was pared by 4 bases and J by 9 bases, with 8 bases of the junction left unmatched. Here the CDR3 reads CASSPGVAGSQYF. CDR3 coding DNA: TGTGCCAGCAGCCCCGGGGTAGCGGGGTCCCAGTACTTC.

The chain carries TRBV7-9 and TRBJ2-6; D not certain. V was trimmed by 1 base and J by 0 bases, leaving 7 bases between them. Germline V gene lookup returns CDR1 SEHNR and CDR2 FQNEAQ (reference sequence). CDR3 length equals 16 residues. The CDR3, as DNA: TGTGCCAGCAGCTTAGGTCCGGGCTCTGGGGCCAACGTCCTGACTTTC. As protein: CASSLGPGSGANVLTF.

This clonotype has a handful of counts. The V and J genes are TRBV24-1 and TRBJ2-3; D not certain. Per the germline V gene, CDR1 is KGHDR and CDR2 is SFDVKD. Trimming took off 9 bases at V and 0 bases at J, with 9 bases between the two ends. CDR3 length equals 13 residues. CDR3 in amino acids: CATSDESTDTQYF. The CDR3 coding sequence is TGTGCCACCTCGGACGAAAGCACAGATACGCAGTATTTT.

This clonotype occurred many times. This chain links TRBV29-1 with TRBJ2-6; D perhaps matches TRBD1 (6 bases). Germline CDR1 is SQVTM and CDR2 is ANQGSEA. Trimming stripped 4 bases from V and 0 bases from J, with 13 bases between. The CDR3 is 16 residues long. CDR3 bases: TGCAGCGTTGCCCGGGACACCGACTCTGGGGCCAACGTCCTGACTTTC. Residues: CSVARDTDSGANVLTF. Based on the CDR3 plus reference TRBV29-1 and TRBJ2-6, the full variable domain is SAVISQKPSRDICQRGTSLTIQCQVDSQVTMMFWYRQQPGQSLTLIATANQGSEATYESGFVIDKFPISRPNLTFSTLTVSNMSPEDSSIYLCSVARDTDSGANVLTFGAGSRLTVL.

Details on this clonotype: At one end, the junction sequence differs from germline, possibly due to a read error. The V and J genes are TRBV24-1 and TRBJ2-6, with D maybe TRBD2 (6 bases). The CDR3 totals 18 residues. From germline, CDR1 is KGHDR and CDR2 SFDVKD. The DNA for the CDR3 is TGTTCCACCAGTGATCCGTCGGGACTGATCTCTGGGGCCAACGTCCTGACTTTC. Translation gives CSTSDPSGLISGANVLTF.

This clonotype came up many times. The chain couples TRBV24-1 to TRBJ2-1; maybe TRBD1 (6 bases). The germline gives CDR1 KGHDR, CDR2 SFDVKD. This CDR3 has 16 residues. Trimming removed 3 bases at V and 5 bases at J, with 16 bases between. The CDR3 DNA follows: TGTGCCACCAGTGATCGAACGGGACACGCCAACAATGAGCAGTTCTTC. The encoded protein is CATSDRTGHANNEQFF.

The V gene is TRBV19, the J gene TRBJ2-1; D unresolved. V lost 6 bases and J 3 bases, leaving 15 bases between the germline ends. The CDR3 is 15 residues long. Per the germline V gene, CDR1 is LNHDA and CDR2 is SQIVND (reference sequence). DNA of the CDR3: TGTGCCAGTAGCAGGTTCAGCGCCGGCTACAATGAGCAGTTCTTC. It specifies CASSRFSAGYNEQFF.

The genes are TRBV5-1 and TRBJ2-2; D gene uncertain. Germline V gene data show CDR1 as SGHRS and CDR2 as YFSETQ. Deletions cut 0 bases from V and 5 bases from J, with 11 bases between. This CDR3 is 15 amino acids long. The CDR3, as DNA: TGCGCCAGCAGCTTGGCCGAAGTAAGGACCGGGGAGCTGTTTTTT. It encodes CASSLAEVRTGELFF.

This clonotype was detected only a few times. The chain recombines TRBV6-6 with TRBJ2-1; no firm D call. The CDR3 contains 14 residues. The germline CDR1 and CDR2 sequences are MNHNY and SVGAGI (reference sequence). Trimming took 6 bases from V and 9 from J, leaving 18 bases between them. CDR3 sequence (DNA): TGTGCCAGCAGCTTATTACTAAGGAGTGGTGAGCAGTTCTTC. Protein: CASSLLLRSGEQFF.

The genes are TRBV12-3 or TRBV12-4 and TRBJ2-1; TRBD2 aligns across 10 bases. This CDR3 region has 13 residues. After removal of 7 bases from V and 8 bases from J, the junction contained 5 bases not matched to a gene. CDR3 sequence (DNA): TGTGCCAGCACGGGTAGCGGGAGGTATGAGCAGTTCTTC. Encoded protein: CASTGSGRYEQFF.

This clonotype was detected only a few times. The chain employs TRBV12-3 or TRBV12-4 and TRBJ1-2; TRBD1 matches 9 bases. V lost 6 bases and J lost 8; bases outside the gene matches: 7. The CDR3 extends over 13 amino acids. The CDR3 is CASSPGQGRGYTF. For the CDR3, the DNA is TGTGCCAGCAGCCCTGGACAGGGGAGGGGCTACACCTTC.

This clonotype has only a few counts. The gene calls are TRBV20-1 and TRBJ1-3, with 10 bases matching TRBD1. Trimming took 1 base from V and 4 from J; bases not matched to a gene: 7. Germline values: CDR1 DFQATT, CDR2 SNEGSKA (reference sequence). The CDR3 length is 16 residues. This CDR3 is CSARASGTGAGNTIYF. In DNA, the CDR3 is TGCAGTGCTAGAGCCTCCGGGACAGGGGCAGGAAACACCATATATTTT.

In its sample, this clonotype was seen a few times. V and J are TRBV6-5 and TRBJ2-2, with TRBD1 matching over 7 bases. The V segment lost 6 bases and the J segment 8 bases; nucleotides outside the gene matches: 9. Germline V lookup: CDR1 MNHEY, CDR2 SVGAGI. This CDR3 comprises 14 residues. CDR3 protein: CASSRGQPLGELFF. The CDR3 bases are TGTGCCAGCAGCCGGGGACAGCCCCTTGGGGAGCTGTTTTTT.

This clonotype appeared a few times. The chain couples TRBV20-1 to TRBJ1-5; a weak D match, TRBD1 (5 bases). This CDR3 has 15 residues. Trimming removed 5 bases at V and 4 bases at J, with 18 bases between. CDR1 is DFQATT, CDR2 SNEGSKA, per germline (reference sequence). CDR3 sequence reads: CSAWGNGGLNQPQHF. In DNA, the CDR3 is TGCAGTGCTTGGGGCAACGGGGGATTGAATCAGCCCCAGCATTTT.

This clonotype appeared once. V is TRBV19 and J is TRBJ1-1; possible D gene TRBD1, 6 bases. Trimming left V 5 bases short and J 5 bases short, with 15 bases between. Per the germline V gene, CDR1 is LNHDA and CDR2 is SQIVND (reference sequence). The CDR3 runs 14 residues. CDR3 residues: CASSLPGAGTEAFF. For the CDR3, the DNA is TGTGCCAGTAGTCTGCCAGGGGCGGGTACTGAAGCTTTCTTT.

The chain joins TRBV5-1 to TRBJ1-1, with TRBD1 matching 9 bases. Trimming cost V 4 bases and J 7 bases; bases outside gene matches: 2. Germline CDR1 is SGHRS and CDR2 is YFSETQ. CDR3 length: 12 residues. CDR3 in amino acids: CASSGQGHEAFF. CDR3 DNA sequence: TGCGCCAGCAGCGGACAGGGGCATGAAGCTTTCTTT.

This clonotype was seen ten or more times. The chain uses TRBV7-3 and TRBJ2-6; TRBD1 agrees at 7 bases. Germline assignment: CDR1 SGHTA and CDR2 FQGTGA. The trim removed 5 bases at V and 0 bases at J, leaving 16 bases unmatched. CDR3 length: 20 amino acids. Written as DNA, the CDR3 is TGTGCCAGCAGCCTCCAACCTCTGACAGGGATCTACTCTGGGGCCAACGTCCTGACTTTC. Translation gives CASSLQPLTGIYSGANVLTF.

The chain carries TRBV5-1 and TRBJ2-2; 8 bases are a match to TRBD1. Germline-derived CDR1 and CDR2 are SGHRS and YFSETQ. The CDR3 covers 15 residues. J gave up 6 bases and V 5 bases, and 9 bases lay outside the gene matches. CDR3 sequence (DNA): TGCGCCAGCAGTCCGAGGACAGGGTTTGCCGGGGAGCTGTTTTTT. Amino acid sequence: CASSPRTGFAGELFF.

The chain couples TRBV7-9 to TRBJ1-2; a possible D gene is TRBD1 (5 bases). Germline V lookup: CDR1 SEHNR, CDR2 FQNEAQ (reference sequence). V shed 5 bases and J shed 4 bases, with 20 bases lying between them. The CDR3 extends over 16 amino acids. CDR3 protein: CASSPGRAGGGYGYTF. CDR3 DNA: TGTGCCAGCAGCCCCGGTAGGGCCGGGGGGGGCTATGGCTACACCTTC.

This clonotype was counted between two and nine times. The chain carries TRBV7-3 and TRBJ2-3; 11 bases line up with TRBD2. This CDR3 region has 17 residues. The V segment lost 5 bases and the J segment 6 bases; nucleotides outside the gene matches: 13. Germline loops: CDR1 SGHTA, CDR2 FQGTGA. DNA of the CDR3: TGTGCCAGCAGCCGACGTAGCGGGGGGGCGGAAGCGGATACGCAGTATTTT. It is translated as CASSRRSGGAEADTQYF.